The 25 T cell receptor beta chains in this list originate from one sample, sequenced in a study of CD8 T cells in Susac syndrome. An amount of RNA that ranged from 0.5 to 1 ug was reverse transcribed with random hexamers. TCRdb itself ran the immunoSEQ multiplex PCR reads through MiXCR, one entry per CDR3 protein. The table records about 300,000 distinct CDR3 sequences, over 75% of them present only once. Sequencing was performed on CD8+ T cells from PBMCs. The receptors derive from a human donor with multiple sclerosis.

The V and J genes are TRBV29-1 and TRBJ2-3, with a weak D call TRBD2 (6 bases). The V end lost 4 bases, the J end lost 1 base, and 15 bases lay between the germline ends. CDR1 is SQVTM, CDR2 ANQGSEA, per germline. The CDR3 is made up of 15 amino acids. The CDR3 loop reads CSVVTVGGGTDTQYF. CDR3 DNA: TGCAGCGTTGTTACGGTGGGCGGGGGCACAGATACGCAGTATTTT.

The chain links TRBV11-2 to TRBJ2-7, with D unresolved. V was shortened by 5 bases and J by 3 bases, with 14 bases between the two germline ends. CDR1 SGHAT and CDR2 FQNNGV come from the germline V gene. This CDR3 contains 14 residues. The DNA for the CDR3 is TGTGCCAGCAGCCACGGCCCCTCGGGCTACGAGCAGTACTTC. This translates into CASSHGPSGYEQYF.

The chain has TRBV2 and TRBJ1-2, with 10 bases identical to TRBD1. V lost 0 bases to trimming and J lost 0 bases; unmatched junction nucleotides: 4. CDR3 length equals 17 residues. Germline lookup yields CDR1 SNHLY and CDR2 FYNNEI. The CDR3 nucleotides are TGTGCCAGCAGTGAAGCTGCCGGGACAGGGGCTAACTATGGCTACACCTTC. Amino acid sequence: CASSEAAGTGANYGYTF. Drawing the rest from reference TRBV2 and TRBJ1-2, the complete variable domain is EPEVTQTPSHQVTQMGQEVILRCVPISNHLYFYWYRQILGQKVEFLVSFYNNEISEKSEIFDDQFSVERPDGSNFTLKIRSTKLEDSAMYFCASSEAAGTGANYGYTFGSGTRLTVV.

This clonotype was counted once. The chain uses TRBV28 and TRBJ2-5; D gene ambiguous. The CDR3 totals 12 residues. Trimming pared 8 bases from V and 0 bases from J, leaving 7 bases between. CDR1 MDHEN and CDR2 SYDVKM come from the germline V gene. The CDR3, as DNA: TGTGCCAGCGTAGGCAACCAAGAGACCCAGTACTTC. Translating gives CASVGNQETQYF.

The genes are TRBV12-3 or TRBV12-4 and TRBJ2-7; weak D call: TRBD1 (6 bases). The CDR3 sequence is 16 residues long. The V end was cut by 4 bases, the J end by 3 bases, with 19 bases between. The CDR3 sequence is CASSSLRGEGGYEQYF. Here the CDR3 DNA reads TGTGCCAGCAGTTCTCTCCGAGGGGAAGGGGGCTACGAGCAGTACTTC.

J is TRBJ1-5 and V is TRBV6-2 or TRBV6-3; D is uncertain. V was clipped by 5 bases and J by 10 bases, with 12 bases between them. The CDR3 is made up of 12 amino acids. Looked up from germline, CDR1 is MNHEY and CDR2 is SVGEGT. CDR3: CASSPPFDPQHF. CDR3 nucleotides: TGTGCCAGCAGTCCCCCGTTTGACCCCCAGCATTTT.

V usage is TRBV11-2 and J usage is TRBJ2-5; TRBD2 agrees at 7 bases. Looked up from germline, CDR1 is SGHAT and CDR2 is FQNNGV. This CDR3 spans 15 amino acids. Unmatched junction bases numbered 8, after V lost 5 bases and J lost 2 bases. The CDR3 protein is CASSPRLALQETQYF. CDR3 sequence (DNA): TGTGCCAGCAGCCCCCGACTAGCTCTGCAAGAGACCCAGTACTTC.

The V call is TRBV28, the J call TRBJ2-7; TRBD1 matches 9 bases. J lost 7 bases, V lost 0 bases, and 7 bases had no gene match. Germline V gene lookup returns CDR1 MDHEN and CDR2 SYDVKM. The CDR3 is 15 residues long. The CDR3 DNA reads as TGTGCCAGCAGTTTATGGGGACAGGGTAAGCGGGAGCAGTACTTC. Protein sequence: CASSLWGQGKREQYF.

A single count supports this clonotype. The chain joins TRBV6-6 to TRBJ2-5; D is uncertain. The CDR3 has 14 amino acids. CDR1 and CDR2 (germline): MNHNY, SVGAGI (reference sequence). The V gene lost 2 bases and the J gene lost 3 bases, with 10 bases spanning the gap. Here the CDR3 reads CASSYVPVEETQYF. DNA for the CDR3: TGTGCCAGCAGTTACGTTCCCGTTGAAGAGACCCAGTACTTC.

The chain has TRBV4-2 and TRBJ2-3, with 10 bases that match TRBD2. The J segment lost 5 bases and the V segment lost 2 bases, leaving 13 bases of the junction unmatched. Germline V gene lookup returns CDR1 LGHNA and CDR2 YNFKEQ. CDR3 length: 18 residues. The DNA for the CDR3 is TGTGCCAGCAGCCAATTCGTCACCGGGACTAGCGTATTAGATACGCAGTATTTT. This translates into CASSQFVTGTSVLDTQYF.

The chain joins TRBV12-3 or TRBV12-4 to TRBJ2-5; 10 bases fit TRBD2. This CDR3 is built from 17 residues. V shed 5 bases, J shed 3 bases, and the junction held 12 bases outside the gene matches. The CDR3 DNA is TGTGCCAGCAGTCCGGACCTAGCTAGCGGGGGAAAAGAGACCCAGTACTTC. Translated, it gives CASSPDLASGGKETQYF.

The gene calls are TRBV20-1 and TRBJ2-1; 14 nucleotides line up with TRBD2. CDR1 and CDR2 from the germline V gene are DFQATT and SNEGSKA (reference sequence). The junction had 12 bases not matched to a gene; V was cut back by 4 bases and J by 4 bases. This CDR3 is 18 amino acids long. CDR3 residues: CSANQVGTSGRTYNEQFF. In DNA, the CDR3 is TGCAGTGCTAACCAAGTCGGGACTAGCGGGAGAACATACAATGAGCAGTTCTTC.

The gene calls are TRBV3-1 and TRBJ2-7; D gene uncertain. CDR3 length: 14 amino acids. Trimming cost V 1 base and J 8 bases, with 15 bases left between them. Looked up from germline, CDR1 is LGHDT and CDR2 is YNNKEL (reference sequence). The DNA of the CDR3 is TGTGCCAGCAGCCAAGGAGAAGAGTCCGCGAAGCAGTACTTC. The encoded protein is CASSQGEESAKQYF.

The chain uses TRBV19 and TRBJ2-2; the D gene could be TRBD1 or TRBD2 (6 bases each). Trimming pared 11 bases from V and 5 bases from J, leaving 18 bases between. Germline V gene data show CDR1 as LNHDA and CDR2 as SQIVND (reference sequence). CDR3 length: 14 residues. CDR3 region: CAVLTGGSTGELFF. For the CDR3, the DNA is TGTGCCGTACTAACCGGGGGCTCAACCGGGGAGCTGTTTTTT.

This rearrangement joins TRBV7-8 to TRBJ1-1, with D possibly being TRBD1 (6 bases). Germline CDR1 is SGHVS and CDR2 is FQNEAQ. The CDR3 consists of 15 residues. The V end was cut by 5 bases, the J end by 0 bases, with 13 bases between. The DNA for the CDR3 is TGTGCCAGCAGCCGAGAGGGGGGTATGAACACTGAAGCTTTCTTT. Its protein product is CASSREGGMNTEAFF.

The genes are TRBV5-4 and TRBJ1-1; D not certain. CDR3 length: 14 residues. Germline CDR1 and CDR2: SGHNT and YYREEE (reference sequence). Trimming removed 6 bases from V and 0 bases from J, with 12 bases in between. The CDR3 sequence is CASTPEGMNTEAFF. The DNA for the CDR3 is TGTGCCAGCACCCCGGAAGGCATGAACACTGAAGCTTTCTTT.

The V call is TRBV5-1, the J call TRBJ2-5; 11 positions match TRBD2. CDR3 length equals 17 residues. CDR1 is SGHRS and CDR2 is YFSETQ in the germline V gene. V shed 3 bases, J shed 0 bases, and the junction held 7 bases outside the gene matches. CDR3 DNA sequence: TGCGCCAGCAGCTGGGACGGGACTAGCGGTTACCAAGAGACCCAGTACTTC. Translating it yields CASSWDGTSGYQETQYF.

As DNA, the CDR3 is TGTGCCAGCAGTCCCAGCGGGGGAGTATACAATGAGCAGTTCTTC. Its translation: CASSPSGGVYNEQFF. The chain carries TRBV12-3 or TRBV12-4 and TRBJ2-1; 8 bases are shared with TRBD2. Trimming cost V 5 bases and J 4 bases; bases outside gene matches: 7. The CDR3 is 15 residues long.

The V gene is TRBV9, the J gene TRBJ1-4, with D uncertain. The germline gives CDR1 SGDLS, CDR2 YYNGEE. The CDR3 is 12 residues long. Trimming took off 5 bases at V and 8 bases at J, with 10 bases between the two ends. The CDR3 DNA follows: TGTGCCAGCAGAGGAATGGACGAAAAACTGTTTTTT. Amino acids: CASRGMDEKLFF.

This sequence joins TRBV20-1 and TRBJ2-7; 9 bases match TRBD2. The ends lost 5 bases at V and 0 bases at J; junction bases unmatched: 5. The germline V gene has CDR1 DFQATT and CDR2 SNEGSKA (reference sequence). This CDR3 is built from 14 residues. The DNA for the CDR3 is TGCAGTGCTTTTATAGCGGGGGCCTCCTACGAGCAGTACTTC. Protein product: CSAFIAGASYEQYF.

The V gene is TRBV9, the J gene TRBJ1-1, with D unresolved. CDR1 is SGDLS and CDR2 is YYNGEE in the germline V gene. The CDR3 totals 13 residues. Trimming stripped 0 bases from V and 5 bases from J, with 8 bases between. CDR3 protein: CASSVAGETEAFF. CDR3 nucleotides: TGTGCCAGCAGCGTAGCTGGGGAAACTGAAGCTTTCTTT. Filled out from reference TRBV9 and TRBJ1-1, the complete variable domain reads DSGVTQTPKHLITATGQRVTLRCSPRSGDLSVYWYQQSLDQGLQFLIQYYNGEERAKGNILERFSAQQFPDLHSELNLSSLELGDSALYFCASSVAGETEAFFGQGTRLTVV.

A few counts support this clonotype. This chain joins TRBV6-1 and TRBJ2-1; no clear D gene. The CDR3 has 12 residues. Germline V lookup: CDR1 MNHNS, CDR2 SASEGT. The V and J ends lost 10 bases and 9 bases respectively, with 16 bases between them. The chain's CDR3 is CATVPSTGEQFF. The CDR3 coding sequence is TGTGCCACCGTCCCGTCCACGGGTGAGCAGTTCTTC.

This clonotype was recorded only once. This chain uses TRBV7-9 with TRBJ1-5; the D gene is possibly TRBD1 (6 bases). Germline CDR1 reads SEHNR; CDR2 reads FQNEAQ (reference sequence). V was cut by 1 base and J by 13 bases, with 14 bases left in between. The CDR3 covers 13 residues. CDR3 nucleotide sequence: TGTGCCAGCAGCTTAGAAGCCACAGGGAGGCAGCATTTT. Translated, it gives CASSLEATGRQHF.

This clonotype was picked up one time. DNA of the CDR3: TGTGCCAGCAGCATTCGCCCGGGACAGGGCCGCACAGATACGCAGTATTTT. Its protein product is CASSIRPGQGRTDTQYF. V is TRBV9 and J is TRBJ2-3; 9 bases line up with TRBD1. J was trimmed by 1 base and V by 4 bases; bases with no gene match: 10. This CDR3 spans 17 amino acids. Germline lookup yields CDR1 SGDLS and CDR2 YYNGEE.

V gene TRBV21-1 combines with J gene TRBJ1-5; no check of the table's D call, TRBD1, against the DNA was made. TRBV21-1 is listed as a pseudogene. The CDR3 totals 11 residues. The CDR3 spells CARSHRGPQHF. The CDR3 nucleotides read TGTGCCCGCAGCCACAGGGGTCCCCAGCATTTT.